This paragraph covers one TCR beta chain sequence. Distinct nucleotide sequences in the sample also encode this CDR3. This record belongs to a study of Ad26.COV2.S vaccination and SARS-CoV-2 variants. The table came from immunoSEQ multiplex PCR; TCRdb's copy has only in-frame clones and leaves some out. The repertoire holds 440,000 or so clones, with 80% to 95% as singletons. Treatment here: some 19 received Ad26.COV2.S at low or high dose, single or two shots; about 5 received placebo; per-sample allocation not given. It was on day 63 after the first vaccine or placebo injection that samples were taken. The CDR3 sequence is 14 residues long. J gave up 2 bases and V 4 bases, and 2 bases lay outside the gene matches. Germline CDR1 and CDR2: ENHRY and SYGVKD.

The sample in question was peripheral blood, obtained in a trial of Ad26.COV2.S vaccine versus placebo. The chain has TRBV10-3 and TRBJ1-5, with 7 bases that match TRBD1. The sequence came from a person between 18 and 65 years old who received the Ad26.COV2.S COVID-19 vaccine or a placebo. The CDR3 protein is CAISGQGGNQPQHF. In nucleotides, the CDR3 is TGTGCCATCAGTGGACAGGGTGGCAATCAGCCCCAGCATTTT.